The clone carrying this T cell receptor (beta chain) was counted between two and nine times. Its target is not known. From the reads, TCRdb called clonotypes with MiXCR, one entry per CDR3 protein. The profile shows hundreds of thousands of distinct CDR3 sequences, over 25% of them singletons. The sample originates from a study of T cell repertoires in cytomegalovirus infection. Study context: Evidence of both CMV infection and a matching HLA type came from public TCR beta signatures.

Broader study findings: Clonotype analysis showed dominance of the ex vivo response by HLA-C-restricted CMV-specific TCR beta clonotypes.

The sequencing here drew on cultured CD8+ T cells from PBMCs, taken from culture after CMV antigen stimulation. The receptor was derived from a human donor in good health (CMV status not recorded). Some clones in this sample may be carry-over from other donors' samples.

CDR3 sequence (DNA): TGTGCCAGCAGTTTAAGCAAGGCTTACGGCTACACCTTC. This encodes CASSLSKAYGYTF. This chain links TRBV27 with TRBJ1-2; D unresolved. Trimming removed 2 bases from V and 8 bases from J, with 12 bases in between. Germline loops: CDR1 MNHEY, CDR2 SMNVEV (reference sequence). The CDR3 runs 13 residues.